This TCR beta chain comes out of a study of Graves' ophthalmopathy and Graves' hyperthyroidism. Study-level results: Among thyroid clonotypes expanded above 0.001 frequency, most also appeared in blood. Ophthalmopathy progression was predicted with 70.59% sensitivity and around 78% specificity.

Pregnancy or lactation, uncontrolled infections and other autoimmune diseases were grounds for excluding patients. PBMCs stemmed from roughly 9.4 ml of fresh peripheral blood. This clonotype was detected ten times or more. As yet, its antigen is unknown. Beta-chain TCR CDR3 regions were amplified from RNA transcripts. Investigators did first-round RT-PCR with HTBI primers, then second-round multiplex PCR. TCRdb itself ran the multiplex PCR reads through MiXCR, one entry per CDR3 protein. The profile covers 500,000 to 800,000 distinct CDR3 sequences, with just over 40% appearing a single time and 3% to 4% taken by the ten largest. Trimming took 4 bases from V and 2 from J, leaving 5 bases between them. The CDR3 has 11 residues. CDR1 SQVTM and CDR2 ANQGSEA come from the germline V gene.

Sequencing was performed on peripheral blood. This sequence originates from an adult man with Graves' ophthalmopathy. This chain connects TRBV29-1 to TRBJ1-1; no definite D call. Here the CDR3 DNA reads TGCAGCGTTGTTAATAACACTGAAGCTTTCTTT. Its protein is CSVVNNTEAFF.